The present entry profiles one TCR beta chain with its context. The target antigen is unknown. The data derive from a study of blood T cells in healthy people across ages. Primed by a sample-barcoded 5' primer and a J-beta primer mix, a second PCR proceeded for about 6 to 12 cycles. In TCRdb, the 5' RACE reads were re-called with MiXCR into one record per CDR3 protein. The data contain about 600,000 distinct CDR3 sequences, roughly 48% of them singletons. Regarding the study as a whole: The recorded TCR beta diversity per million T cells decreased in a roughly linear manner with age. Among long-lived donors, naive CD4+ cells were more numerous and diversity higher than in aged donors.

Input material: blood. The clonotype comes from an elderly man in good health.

Written as DNA, the CDR3 is TGCAGTGCTCCTGAAACATCTAGCGGGAGCAATGAGCAGTTCTTC. As protein: CSAPETSSGSNEQFF. This chain uses TRBV20-1 with TRBJ2-1; TRBD2 matches 10 bases. The CDR3 is made up of 15 amino acids. Germline V lookup: CDR1 DFQATT, CDR2 SNEGSKA (reference sequence). V lost 5 bases, J lost 6 bases, and 10 bases stayed unmatched.